A selection of T cell receptor beta chains follows, all from one sample in a study of T cell changes during pregnancy in multiple sclerosis. The assay was immunoSEQ multiplex PCR, and TCRdb's table has in-frame clones only and misses some. Of approximately 99,000 clones detected, about 94% appear once; the ten largest clones hold about 0.95%. Sequenced material: peripheral blood, taken after pregnancy. The receptor source for this set is a female donor with multiple sclerosis, enrolled in a pregnancy study. The CDR3 runs from the conserved cysteine through the conserved F or W. A D gene is named only where the DNA matches it firmly. The size of a clone is reported for some rows only, either as once, few or many, or as a class for expanded clones.

TRBV2,14,-,TRBJ2-1,TRBD2,CASRLLAGAHEQFF,TGTGCCAGCAGGTTACTAGCGGGAGCCCATGAGCAGTTCTTC
TRBV5-1,15,medium-sized,TRBJ1-1,TRBD1,CASRGQGMRNTEAFF,TGCGCCAGCAGGGGACAGGGAATGAGGAACACTGAAGCTTTCTTT
TRBV7-8,14,-,TRBJ2-7,-,CASSTVALSYEQYF,TGTGCCAGCAGCACAGTTGCCTTATCCTACGAGCAGTACTTC
TRBV28,16,-,TRBJ2-5,-,CATMRISGGFAETQYF,TGTGCCACCATGAGGATTAGCGGAGGATTTGCGGAGACCCAGTACTTC
TRBV6-5,13,-,TRBJ1-1,TRBD1,CASSYEDRGGAFF,TGTGCCAGCAGTTACGAGGACAGGGGTGGTGCTTTCTTT
TRBV5-1,16,-,TRBJ2-3,-,CASSSAVGVGTDTQYF,TGCGCCAGCAGCTCGGCGGTCGGGGTGGGCACAGATACGCAGTATTTT
TRBV5-1,16,-,TRBJ2-1,TRBD2,CASSPLLAGGSHEQFF,TGCGCCAGCAGCCCGCTTTTGGCGGGAGGCAGCCATGAGCAGTTCTTC
TRBV30,16,-,TRBJ2-3,TRBD2,CACQFAGTRITDTQYF,TGTGCCTGCCAGTTCGCGGGGACTAGGATCACAGATACGCAGTATTTT
TRBV18,14,-,TRBJ1-1,-,CASSRSTGNTEAFF,TGTGCCAGCTCACGATCTACAGGAAACACTGAAGCTTTCTTT
TRBV5-4,15,-,TRBJ2-2,-,CASSLSGARTGELFF,TGTGCCAGCAGCTTATCTGGGGCACGAACCGGGGAGCTGTTTTTT
TRBV5-1,15,-,TRBJ2-7,TRBD1,CASSLRQGALYEQYF,TGCGCCAGCAGCTTGCGACAGGGGGCTCTCTACGAGCAGTACTTC
TRBV28,12,-,TRBJ1-2,-,CASSTNVRGYTF,TGTGCCAGCAGTACCAACGTCCGGGGCTACACCTTC
TRBV6-6,15,-,TRBJ2-5,TRBD1,CASSYPNDRAQTQYF,TGTGCCAGCAGTTATCCAAACGACAGGGCCCAGACCCAGTACTTC
TRBV19,15,-,TRBJ1-2,-,CASSSQQGFFNGYTF,TGTGCCAGTAGTTCGCAACAGGGATTTTTCAATGGCTACACCTTC
TRBV27,18,-,TRBJ1-5,TRBD1,CASSLLGTGGESNQPQHF,TGTGCCAGCAGTTTATTAGGGACAGGGGGAGAAAGCAATCAGCCCCAGCATTTT
TRBV27,15,-,TRBJ2-1,-,CASRIGLHGGNEQFF,TGTGCCAGCAGGATTGGACTTCACGGGGGCAATGAGCAGTTCTTC
TRBV7-6,14,-,TRBJ2-3,-,CASSLPGVGDTQYF,TGTGCCAGCAGCTTGCCGGGAGTAGGAGATACGCAGTATTTT
TRBV7-3,15,-,TRBJ2-1,TRBD2,CASSLGLAGNNEQFF,TGTGCCAGCAGCTTGGGACTAGCGGGAAACAATGAGCAGTTCTTC